These 16 T cell receptor beta chains were all obtained from the same sample, sequenced in a study of CD8 T cells in Susac syndrome. A quantity of about 0.5 to 1 ug RNA underwent reverse transcription using random hexamers. TCRdb passed the immunoSEQ multiplex PCR reads through MiXCR, listing each CDR3 protein once. The profile shows some 300,000 distinct CDR3 sequences, 89% of them singletons. Sequencing was done on a sample of CD8+ T cells from PBMCs. The receptors stem from a human donor with multiple sclerosis.

This clonotype occurred a few times. The rearrangement joins TRBV4-2 to TRBJ2-7; D is ambiguous. This CDR3 is 14 amino acids long. CDR1 and CDR2 (germline): LGHNA, YNFKEQ. Trimming removed 1 base at V and 0 bases at J, with 7 bases between. The CDR3 is CASSQVPSSYEQYF. As DNA, the CDR3 is TGTGCCAGCAGCCAAGTTCCTAGCTCCTACGAGCAGTACTTC.

The rearrangement links TRBV5-1 to TRBJ1-1; 7 nucleotides align to TRBD1. Germline V gene sequence: CDR1 SGHRS, CDR2 YFSETQ. The CDR3 consists of 19 residues. Trimming cost V 0 bases and J 6 bases; bases outside gene matches: 20. CDR3 nucleotide sequence: TGCGCCAGCAGCTTGGTTGGGACAGTCACCGCGTCACGTAATTCTGAAGCTTTCTTT. Protein sequence: CASSLVGTVTASRNSEAFF.

CDR3 in DNA: TGTGCCAGCAGCTCACCCGGAACAGCCTATAATTCACCCCTCCACTTT. Protein product: CASSSPGTAYNSPLHF. V and J are TRBV27 and TRBJ1-6; unclear D gene. This CDR3 comprises 16 residues. From germline, CDR1 is MNHEY and CDR2 SMNVEV (reference sequence). V was clipped by 6 bases and J by 2 bases, with 14 bases between them.

This chain uses TRBV5-1 with TRBJ2-3, with D possibly being TRBD1 (6 bases). CDR3 size: 14 residues. The germline V and J ends were trimmed by 7 bases and 1 base, with 13 bases remaining between them. Germline-derived CDR1 and CDR2 are SGHRS and YFSETQ. The CDR3 nucleotides read TGCGCCAGCGCCCGGGACACAGGCACAGATACGCAGTATTTT. As protein: CASARDTGTDTQYF.

The V gene is TRBV7-9, the J gene TRBJ1-4; no reliable D call. Germline V gene data show CDR1 as SEHNR and CDR2 as FQNEAQ (reference sequence). Trimming took 5 bases from V and 6 from J, leaving 16 bases between them. The CDR3 length is 15 residues. The CDR3 sequence: CASSPPRISYEKLFF. CDR3 bases: TGTGCCAGCAGCCCCCCGCGGATTTCGTATGAAAAACTGTTTTTT.

CDR3 loop: CASSYSHQPQHF. In DNA form, the CDR3 reads TGTGCCAGCAGTTACTCGCATCAGCCCCAGCATTTT. The gene calls are TRBV6-2 or TRBV6-3 and TRBJ1-5; D remains unclear. V lost 0 bases and J 5 bases, leaving 2 bases between the germline ends. This CDR3 is built from 12 residues. Germline V CDR1 and CDR2: MNHEY, SVGEGT.

This rearrangement joins TRBV7-8 to TRBJ2-7; possible D gene TRBD1, 6 bases. Trimming cost V 5 bases and J 6 bases, with 17 bases left between them. Looked up from germline, CDR1 is SGHVS and CDR2 is FQNEAQ. This CDR3 is 14 amino acids long. The CDR3 region is CASSPKNREGEQYF. CDR3 in DNA: TGTGCCAGCAGCCCAAAGAACAGGGAAGGCGAGCAGTACTTC. The full variable domain, its missing parts supplied by reference TRBV7-8 and TRBJ2-7, is GAGVSQSPRYKVAKRGQDVALRCDPISGHVSLFWYQQALGQGPEFLTYFQNEAQLDKSGLPSDRFFAERPEGSVSTLKIQRTQQEDSAVYLCASSPKNREGEQYFGPGTRLTVT.

V is TRBV16 and J is TRBJ1-5; D call uncertain. This CDR3 contains 15 residues. Germline V CDR1 and CDR2: KGHSY, FQNENV. Trimming removed 0 bases at V and 5 bases at J, with 11 bases between. The CDR3 protein is CASSQSISLYQPQHF. The CDR3 coding sequence is TGTGCCAGCAGCCAATCGATCAGCCTCTATCAGCCCCAGCATTTT.

The chain links TRBV20-1 to TRBJ2-3, with D tentatively TRBD2 (5 bases). Germline assignment: CDR1 DFQATT and CDR2 SNEGSKA (reference sequence). Trimming took off 0 bases at V and 3 bases at J, with 10 bases between the two ends. The CDR3 length is 14 residues. The CDR3 DNA reads as TGCAGTGCTAGAGATGTTCCGGGGACAGATACGCAGTATTTT. Translated: CSARDVPGTDTQYF.

This clonotype was detected once. The chain couples TRBV4-3 to TRBJ2-1, with 8 bases aligning to TRBD2. V was pared by 4 bases and J by 9 bases, with 14 bases of the junction left unmatched. Looked up from germline, CDR1 is LGHNA and CDR2 is YSLEER. The CDR3 spans 16 residues. The CDR3 DNA reads as TGCGCCAGCAGCCCGGGGGCCGGGGGGGCGAGGATTGAGCAGTTCTTC. Its translation is CASSPGAGGARIEQFF.

This chain uses TRBV11-2 with TRBJ2-5; 11 bases fit TRBD2. CDR3 length: 15 residues. V dropped 0 bases and J dropped 4; count of bases not matched to a gene: 1. Germline CDR1 SGHAT, CDR2 FQNNGV. CDR3 nucleotides: TGTGCCAGCAGCTTAGATGGGACTAGCGGAGAGACCCAGTACTTC. Its translation: CASSLDGTSGETQYF.

The V call is TRBV7-9, the J call TRBJ2-1; 8 bases map to TRBD2. The germline CDR1 and CDR2 sequences are SEHNR and FQNEAQ (reference sequence). This CDR3 spans 18 amino acids. Trimming cost V 1 base and J 7 bases; bases outside gene matches: 15. CDR3 loop: CASSLGEYSGRSGNEQFF. In DNA, the CDR3 is TGTGCCAGCAGCTTAGGAGAGTACAGCGGGAGATCAGGGAATGAGCAGTTCTTC.

This chain connects TRBV20-1 to TRBJ2-1; 8 nucleotides align to TRBD1. V was pared by 3 bases and J by 8 bases, with 3 bases of the junction left unmatched. The CDR3 contains 12 residues. CDR1 is DFQATT and CDR2 is SNEGSKA in the germline V gene (reference sequence). CDR3: CSARDREYEQFF. In DNA form, the CDR3 reads TGCAGTGCTAGGGACAGGGAGTATGAGCAGTTCTTC.

The gene calls are TRBV13 and TRBJ2-2, with D possibly TRBD2 on 5 matching bases. Trimming left V 4 bases short and J 6 bases short, with 12 bases between. Germline V CDR1 and CDR2: PRHDT, FYEKMQ (reference sequence). This CDR3 has 14 amino acids. The CDR3 nucleotides read TGTGCCAGCAGCTCACGGACTGAGGCCGGGGAGCTGTTTTTT. Translating it yields CASSSRTEAGELFF.

The chain links TRBV19 to TRBJ2-1, with 7 nucleotides matching TRBD2. CDR3 length: 15 amino acids. J gave up 6 bases and V 7 bases, and 12 bases lay outside the gene matches. Germline CDR1 and CDR2: LNHDA and SQIVND (reference sequence). CDR3 in amino acids: CASNSAGAAFNEQFF. For the CDR3, the DNA is TGTGCCAGTAACTCTGCGGGAGCGGCCTTCAATGAGCAGTTCTTC.

This chain uses TRBV7-9 with TRBJ2-3; unclear D gene. The germline V and J ends were trimmed by 5 bases and 8 bases, with 14 bases remaining between them. The CDR3 is made up of 13 amino acids. Germline lookup yields CDR1 SEHNR and CDR2 FQNEAQ (reference sequence). The DNA of the CDR3 is TGTGCCAGCAGCCGCCCGACCCCGCCTACGCAGTATTTT. This gives the protein CASSRPTPPTQYF.